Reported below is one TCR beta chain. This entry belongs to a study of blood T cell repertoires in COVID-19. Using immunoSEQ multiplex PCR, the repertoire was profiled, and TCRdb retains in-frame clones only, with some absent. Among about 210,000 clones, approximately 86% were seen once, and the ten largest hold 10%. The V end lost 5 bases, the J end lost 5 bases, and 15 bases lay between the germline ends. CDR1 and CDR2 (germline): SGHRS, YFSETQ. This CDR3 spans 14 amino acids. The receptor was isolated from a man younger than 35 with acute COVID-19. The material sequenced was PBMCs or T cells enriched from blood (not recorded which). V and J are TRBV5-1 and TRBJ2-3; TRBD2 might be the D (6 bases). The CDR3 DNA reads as TGCGCCAGCAGAGAGGTGGGAGGTGGAGATACGCAGTATTTT. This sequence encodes CASREVGGGDTQYF. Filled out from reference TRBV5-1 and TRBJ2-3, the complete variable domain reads KAGVTQTPRYLIKTRGQQVTLSCSPISGHRSVSWYQQTPGQGLQFLFEYFSETQRNKGNFPGRFSGRQFSNSRSEMNVSTLELGDSALYLCASREVGGGDTQYFGPGTRLTVL.